The 23 T cell receptor beta chains below come from one sample, sequenced in a study of CD4+ T cells in melanoma. The method was immunoSEQ multiplex PCR; TCRdb's version includes in-frame clones alone and lacks a portion of them. Found here are 45,000 or so clones, approximately 89% of them singletons; the top ten hold 10% to 15%. Sequenced: peripheral blood. These TCRs come from a human donor with melanoma.

By its share, this clone is medium-sized. V is TRBV11-2 and J is TRBJ2-1; D gene ambiguous. The V and J ends lost 5 bases and 4 bases respectively, with 3 bases between them. In germline, CDR1 is SGHAT, CDR2 FQNNGV. The CDR3 sequence is 11 residues long. CDR3 sequence reads: CASSGYNEQFF. The CDR3 nucleotides read TGTGCCAGCAGCGGATACAATGAGCAGTTCTTC. Looking up the rest from reference TRBV11-2 and TRBJ2-1 gives the full variable domain: EAGVAQSPRYKIIEKRQSVAFWCNPISGHATLYWYQQILGQGPKLLIQFQNNGVVDDSQLPKDRFSAERLKGVDSTLKIQPAKLEDSAVYLCASSGYNEQFFGPGTRLTVL.

CDR3 in DNA: TGTGCCAGTAGTATAGCGGGACAGGGGTTCGGCAATCAGCCCCAGCATTTT. It specifies CASSIAGQGFGNQPQHF. The rearrangement links TRBV19 to TRBJ1-5; 10 bases fit TRBD1. CDR1 LNHDA and CDR2 SQIVND come from the germline V gene (reference sequence). The CDR3 length is 17 residues. The V segment lost 1 base and the J segment 2 bases; nucleotides outside the gene matches: 5.

The chain carries TRBV11-2 and TRBJ2-7; 8 bases agree with TRBD2. The CDR3 spans 14 residues. Germline V gene data show CDR1 as SGHAT and CDR2 as FQNNGV. The ends lost 8 bases at V and 3 bases at J; junction bases unmatched: 9. The CDR3 DNA reads TGTGCCAGCCGGCTGTTCGCGGGAGGCTACGAGCAGTACTTC. Protein sequence: CASRLFAGGYEQYF.

This clone was seen just once. This chain joins TRBV4-2 and TRBJ1-2; 7 nucleotides match TRBD1. V trimming: 1 base; J trimming: 0 bases; junction bases outside the gene matches: 5. This CDR3 comprises 16 residues. CDR1 and CDR2 from the germline V gene are LGHNA and YNFKEQ. CDR3 loop: CASSQVGTDSNYGYTF. CDR3 DNA: TGTGCCAGCAGCCAAGTCGGGACAGACTCTAACTATGGCTACACCTTC.

This chain uses TRBV28 with TRBJ1-3; D gene uncertain. CDR1 MDHEN and CDR2 SYDVKM come from the germline V gene. This CDR3 is built from 15 residues. V was pared by 3 bases and J by 0 bases, with 9 bases between. CDR3 amino acids: CASSFALYSGNTIYF. The CDR3 DNA is TGTGCCAGCAGTTTCGCACTTTACTCTGGAAACACCATATATTTT.

The V and J genes are TRBV7-6 and TRBJ1-4, with TRBD1 matching over 8 bases. Per germline, CDR1 SGHVS and CDR2 FNYEAQ. The CDR3 runs to 15 residues. V gave up 6 bases and J gave up 6 bases; unmatched junction bases: 9. The CDR3, as DNA: TGTGCCAGCAGGGCGCGGACAGGGCCTGATGAAAAACTGTTTTTT. It translates to CASRARTGPDEKLFF.

The chain links TRBV7-2 to TRBJ2-2; 9 positions match TRBD1. CDR3 length: 14 amino acids. V shed 5 bases, J shed 5 bases, and the junction held 3 bases outside the gene matches. Germline V CDR1 and CDR2: SGHTA, FQGNSA. The CDR3 bases are TGTGCCAGCAGCATGGACAGGGGAACCGGGGAGCTGTTTTTT. Translating gives CASSMDRGTGELFF.

This chain connects TRBV2 to TRBJ1-2; 8 bases map to TRBD1. J gave up 4 bases and V 4 bases, and 2 bases lay outside the gene matches. Germline V gene data show CDR1 as SNHLY and CDR2 as FYNNEI. The CDR3 spans 13 residues. Here the CDR3 DNA reads TGTGCCAGCAGTGGGGGGACAGGCTATGGCTACACCTTC. Protein: CASSGGTGYGYTF. Combining the CDR3 with reference TRBV2 and TRBJ1-2 gives the whole variable domain EPEVTQTPSHQVTQMGQEVILRCVPISNHLYFYWYRQILGQKVEFLVSFYNNEISEKSEIFDDQFSVERPDGSNFTLKIRSTKLEDSAMYFCASSGGTGYGYTFGSGTRLTVV.

The genes are TRBV19 and TRBJ1-6; 7 bases align to TRBD1. The CDR3 is 14 amino acids. Germline V gene sequence: CDR1 LNHDA, CDR2 SQIVND (reference sequence). V shed 6 bases and J 7 bases; nucleotides not matched to a gene: 6. The CDR3 nucleotides are TGTGCCAGTAGCCGGGACAGCGCCAATTCACCCCTCCACTTT. This encodes CASSRDSANSPLHF.

V and J are TRBV7-2 and TRBJ2-1; D tentatively reads TRBD1 or TRBD2 (5 bases each). The germline CDR1 and CDR2 sequences are SGHTA and FQGNSA. Trimming took off 2 bases at V and 2 bases at J, with 10 bases between the two ends. This CDR3 has 15 residues. The CDR3 protein is CASSLMGRAYNEQFF. For the CDR3, the DNA is TGTGCCAGCAGCTTAATGGGACGAGCCTACAATGAGCAGTTCTTC.

The J gene is TRBJ1-1, the V gene TRBV5-4; D remains unclear. The CDR3 is 14 residues long. V was trimmed by 1 base and J by 6 bases, leaving 13 bases between them. Per germline, CDR1 SGHNT and CDR2 YYREEE (reference sequence). The CDR3, as DNA: TGTGCCAGCAGCTTGAAGATTCGTGAGGCTGAAGCTTTCTTT. Its translation is CASSLKIREAEAFF.

V is TRBV4-1 and J is TRBJ1-5, with TRBD1 as a possible D gene (6 bases). CDR1 is MGHRA, CDR2 YSYEKL, per germline. The CDR3 length is 14 residues. The V gene lost 0 bases and the J gene lost 6 bases, with 9 bases spanning the gap. DNA for the CDR3: TGCGCCAGCAGCCAAGATGAAGGGGGTCAGCCCCAGCATTTT. Protein: CASSQDEGGQPQHF.

The chain couples TRBV4-2 to TRBJ1-2, with D possibly being TRBD1 (5 bases). V lost 4 bases to trimming and J lost 4 bases, with 13 bases between them. The CDR3 sequence is 14 residues long. CDR1 is LGHNA and CDR2 is YNFKEQ in the germline V gene. The CDR3 nucleotides read TGTGCCAGCAGCCGACCACAGGAGACCTATGGCTACACCTTC. Translating gives CASSRPQETYGYTF.

The chain employs TRBV5-6 and TRBJ1-1; D unresolved. The CDR3 spans 13 residues. Trimming left V 0 bases short and J 5 bases short, with 8 bases between. Germline V gene lookup returns CDR1 SGHDT and CDR2 YYEEEE. The CDR3 region has the DNA TGTGCCAGCAGCTTGGGCACTGGGACTGAAGCTTTCTTT. The encoded protein is CASSLGTGTEAFF. Variable domain in full (rest from reference TRBV5-6 and TRBJ1-1): DAGVTQSPTHLIKTRGQQVTLRCSPKSGHDTVSWYQQALGQGPQFIFQYYEEEERQRGNFPDRFSGHQFPNYSSELNVNALLLGDSALYLCASSLGTGTEAFFGQGTRLTVV.

V and J are TRBV10-3 and TRBJ2-3, with TRBD2 identical over 12 bases. The germline V gene encodes CDR1 ENHRY and CDR2 SYGVKD. The V segment lost 10 bases and the J segment 6 bases; nucleotides outside the gene matches: 8. CDR3 length: 14 residues. The CDR3, as DNA: TGTGCCACCGCTAGCGGGGGGGCATTGGATACGCAGTATTTT. It encodes CATASGGALDTQYF.

The rearrangement uses TRBV7-9 and TRBJ2-7; TRBD1 matches at 11 bases. CDR3 size: 15 residues. With V trimmed by 3 bases and J by 5 bases, 6 bases remained unmatched. CDR1 is SEHNR and CDR2 is FQNEAQ in the germline V gene (reference sequence). CDR3 amino acids: CASSFYRDRGDEQYF. CDR3 DNA sequence: TGTGCCAGCAGCTTCTACCGGGACAGGGGGGACGAGCAGTACTTC.

The V call is TRBV28, the J call TRBJ1-5; no definite D call. The CDR3 runs to 11 residues. Per the germline V gene, CDR1 is MDHEN and CDR2 is SYDVKM. The V end lost 3 bases, the J end lost 8 bases, and 5 bases lay between the germline ends. The CDR3 here is CASSLLEPQHF. The DNA for the CDR3 is TGTGCCAGCAGTTTGTTGGAGCCCCAGCATTTT.

The chain carries TRBV5-1 and TRBJ2-7; 13 bases are shared with TRBD2. Germline CDR1 SGHRS, CDR2 YFSETQ. The J segment lost 7 bases and the V segment lost 0 bases, leaving 7 bases of the junction unmatched. There are 16 residues in the CDR3. The CDR3 reads CASSLGLAGGDKEQYF. For the CDR3, the DNA is TGCGCCAGCAGCTTGGGACTAGCGGGGGGCGACAAAGAGCAGTACTTC.

This clone was seen only once. The chain carries TRBV6-5 and TRBJ2-7; D is uncertain. The CDR3 extends over 14 amino acids. The V end lost 7 bases, the J end lost 0 bases, and 13 bases lay between the germline ends. CDR1 and CDR2 from the germline V gene are MNHEY and SVGAGI. The CDR3 protein is CASIQSLSSYEQYF. The CDR3 nucleotides read TGTGCCAGCATCCAGTCCCTGAGCTCCTACGAGCAGTACTTC.

V is TRBV5-5 and J is TRBJ2-7; 10 positions agree with TRBD1. With V trimmed by 4 bases and J by 3 bases, 7 bases remained unmatched. Germline lookup yields CDR1 SGHKS and CDR2 YYEKEE (reference sequence). The CDR3 sequence is 15 residues long. The CDR3 DNA follows: TGTGCCAGCAGCCGAAACCGGGACAGGGGCTACGAGCAGTACTTC. Protein: CASSRNRDRGYEQYF.

The chain recombines TRBV4-1 with TRBJ1-3, with D possibly TRBD1 on 5 matching bases. The germline V gene encodes CDR1 MGHRA and CDR2 YSYEKL. V dropped 2 bases and J dropped 0 bases, with 17 bases sitting between them. This CDR3 spans 18 amino acids. The CDR3, as DNA: TGCGCCAGCAGCCAATACCCGGGACGGACTACCTCTGGAAACACCATATATTTT. Its translation is CASSQYPGRTTSGNTIYF.

The V and J genes are TRBV4-1 and TRBJ1-6; 9 positions match TRBD1. Trimming at V came to 0 bases and at J to 9 bases, leaving 0 bases not matched to a gene. Germline assignment: CDR1 MGHRA and CDR2 YSYEKL. The CDR3 loop spans 14 amino acids. The CDR3 DNA follows: TGCGCCAGCAGCCAAGAGACAGGGGGTTCACCCCTCCACTTT. Amino acids: CASSQETGGSPLHF.

The chain has TRBV27 and TRBJ2-7, with 8 bases identical to TRBD2. Germline CDR1 reads MNHEY; CDR2 reads SMNVEV (reference sequence). The V gene end was trimmed by 4 bases and the J gene end by 6 bases; junction bases not matched to a gene: 14. The CDR3 is 16 amino acids. CDR3 coding DNA: TGTGCCAGCAGTTCCTTCTTCCGGGAGGGAACTCGCGAGCAGTACTTC. Its protein product is CASSSFFREGTREQYF.